The clone carrying this T cell receptor beta chain was detected many times. Antigen unknown. 5'RACE primed at constant segments yielded TCR alpha and TCR beta cDNA libraries bearing sample barcodes and UMIs. TCRdb used MiXCR to reprocess the 5' RACE reads, holding one entry per CDR3 protein. The data hold around 12,000 distinct CDR3 sequences, with roughly 15% observed a single time. These data come from a study of T-cell memory formation after mild COVID-19. Study-wide results and caveats: Contracting CD8+ clones were enriched in EMRA, CD4+ mainly in CM and EM. Cross-reactive memory apparently joined, as some responding clones appeared in pre-infection memory. From day 15 to 85, contracting clones were balanced between CD4 and CD8, whereas later expanders leaned toward CD4+.

CDR3 size: 14 residues. V lost 0 bases and J lost 9, with 9 bases in between. Looked up from germline, CDR1 is LGHNA and CDR2 is YNFKEQ. This TCR was sampled from a man aged 18 to 30 who had mild COVID-19 (a few samples of this study predate the infection). Cell type and time point are not known. V gene TRBV4-2 combines with J gene TRBJ1-6, with unresolved D. The material sequenced was PBMCs or a T cell subset sorted from them (not recorded which). CDR3 protein: CASSQDIDGSPLHF. CDR3 bases: TGTGCCAGCAGCCAAGATATCGACGGTTCACCCCTCCACTTT.